This TCR beta chain was sequenced during a study of blood T cells in healthy people across ages. Combining a sample-barcoded 5' primer with a J-beta primer mix, a second PCR ran for roughly 6 to 12 cycles. Carrying 12 random nucleotides, a template-switch adaptor labeled each individual cDNA molecule. Each single sample gave us at least 3 million CDR3-containing paired-end reads. TCRdb re-called the 5' RACE reads through MiXCR, storing one row per CDR3 protein. The table shows about 1.7 million distinct CDR3 sequences, with about 30% occurring only once. Germline values: CDR1 SNHLY, CDR2 FYNNEI. The CDR3 is 14 residues long. Trimming cost V 8 bases and J 6 bases; bases outside gene matches: 12. General study results and limits: Getting older went along with TCR beta diversity per million T cells dropping roughly linearly.

This clonotype appeared a few times. Its antigen is unknown. This rearrangement joins TRBV2 to TRBJ1-2, with 7 bases matching TRBD1. Sequenced sample: blood. This receptor was taken from a woman between 25 and 40 years old in good health. Here the CDR3 DNA reads TGTGCCAGCCAATGGGACAGCCAAGGTCATGGCTACACCTTC. It translates to CASQWDSQGHGYTF.